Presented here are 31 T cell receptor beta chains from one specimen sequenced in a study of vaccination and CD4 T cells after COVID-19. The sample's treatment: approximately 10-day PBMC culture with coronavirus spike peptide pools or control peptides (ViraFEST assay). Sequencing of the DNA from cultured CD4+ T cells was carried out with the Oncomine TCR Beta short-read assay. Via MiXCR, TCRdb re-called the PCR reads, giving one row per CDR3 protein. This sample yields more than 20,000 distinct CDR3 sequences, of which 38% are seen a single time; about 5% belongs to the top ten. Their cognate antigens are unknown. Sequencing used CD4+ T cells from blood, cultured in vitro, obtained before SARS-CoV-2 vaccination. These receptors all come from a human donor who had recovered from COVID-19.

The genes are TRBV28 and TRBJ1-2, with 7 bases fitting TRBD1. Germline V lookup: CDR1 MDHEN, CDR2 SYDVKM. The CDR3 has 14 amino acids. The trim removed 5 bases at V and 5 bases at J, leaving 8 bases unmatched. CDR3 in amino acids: CASSGDSRVYGYTF. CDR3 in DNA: TGTGCCAGCAGTGGGGACAGTAGAGTGTATGGCTACACCTTC.

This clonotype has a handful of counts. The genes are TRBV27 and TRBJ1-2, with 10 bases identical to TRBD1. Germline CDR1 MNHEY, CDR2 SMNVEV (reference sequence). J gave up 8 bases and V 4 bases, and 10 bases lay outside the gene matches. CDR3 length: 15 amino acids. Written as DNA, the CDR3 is TGTGCCAGCAGTTACTCCCCGGGACAGGGGCAAGGCTACACCTTC. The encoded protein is CASSYSPGQGQGYTF.

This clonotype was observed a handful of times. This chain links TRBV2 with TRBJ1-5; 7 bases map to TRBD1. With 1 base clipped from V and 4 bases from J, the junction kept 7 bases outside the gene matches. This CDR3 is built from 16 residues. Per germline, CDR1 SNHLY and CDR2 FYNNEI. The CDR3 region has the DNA TGTGCCAGCAGTGAAGAGTTCGGGACAGCTAATCAGCCCCAGCATTTT. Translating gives CASSEEFGTANQPQHF.

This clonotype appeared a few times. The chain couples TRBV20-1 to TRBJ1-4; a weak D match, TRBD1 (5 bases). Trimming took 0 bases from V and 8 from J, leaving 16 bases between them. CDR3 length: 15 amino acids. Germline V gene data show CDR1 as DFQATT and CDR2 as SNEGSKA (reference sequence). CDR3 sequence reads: CSARDLNRPREKLFF. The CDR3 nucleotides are TGCAGTGCTAGAGATCTAAACAGGCCAAGGGAAAAACTGTTTTTT.

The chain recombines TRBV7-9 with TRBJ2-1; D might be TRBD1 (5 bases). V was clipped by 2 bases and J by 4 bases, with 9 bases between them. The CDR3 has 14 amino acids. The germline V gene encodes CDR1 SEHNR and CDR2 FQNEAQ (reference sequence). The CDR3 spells CASSLRQGYNEQFF. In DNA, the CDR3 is TGTGCCAGCAGCTTAAGGCAGGGTTACAATGAGCAGTTCTTC. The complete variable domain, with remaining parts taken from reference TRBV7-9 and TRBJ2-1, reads DTGVSQNPRHKITKRGQNVTFRCDPISEHNRLYWYRQTLGQGPEFLTYFQNEAQLEKSRLLSDRFSAERPKGSFSTLEIQRTEQGDSAMYLCASSLRQGYNEQFFGPGTRLTVL.

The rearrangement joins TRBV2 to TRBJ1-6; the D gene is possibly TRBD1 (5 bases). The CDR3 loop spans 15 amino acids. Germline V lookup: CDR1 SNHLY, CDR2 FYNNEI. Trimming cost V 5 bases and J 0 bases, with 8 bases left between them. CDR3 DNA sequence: TGTGCCAGCAGTCTTCAGGGCTCCTATAATTCACCCCTCCACTTT. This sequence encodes CASSLQGSYNSPLHF.

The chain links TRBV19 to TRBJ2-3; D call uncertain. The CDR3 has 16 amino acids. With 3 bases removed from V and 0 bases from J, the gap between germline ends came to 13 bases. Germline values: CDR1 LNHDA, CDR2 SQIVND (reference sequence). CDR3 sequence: CASSIMGRRSTDTQYF. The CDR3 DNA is TGTGCCAGTAGTATCATGGGTAGACGTAGCACAGATACGCAGTATTTT.

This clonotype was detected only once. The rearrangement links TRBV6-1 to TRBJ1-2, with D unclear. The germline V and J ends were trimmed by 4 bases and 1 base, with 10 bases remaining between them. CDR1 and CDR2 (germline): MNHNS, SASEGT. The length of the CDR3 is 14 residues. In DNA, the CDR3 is TGTGCCAGCAGTGGTTACGGCAATAACTATGGCTACACCTTC. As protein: CASSGYGNNYGYTF.

The CDR3 coding sequence is TGTGCCAGCAGCTTAGATTTACCGAACACTGAAGCTTTCTTT. Protein sequence: CASSLDLPNTEAFF. The chain carries TRBV11-2 and TRBJ1-1, with D unclear. This CDR3 has 14 amino acids. V lost 0 bases and J 1 base, leaving 6 bases between the germline ends. The germline gives CDR1 SGHAT, CDR2 FQNNGV. The whole variable domain, remainder taken from reference TRBV11-2 and TRBJ1-1, is EAGVAQSPRYKIIEKRQSVAFWCNPISGHATLYWYQQILGQGPKLLIQFQNNGVVDDSQLPKDRFSAERLKGVDSTLKIQPAKLEDSAVYLCASSLDLPNTEAFFGQGTRLTVV.

This chain's CDR3 is CASSAGHTGELFF. The CDR3, as DNA: TGTGCCAGCAGCGCCGGGCACACCGGGGAGCTGTTTTTT. This chain connects TRBV11-2 to TRBJ2-2; no firm D call. The CDR3 extends over 13 amino acids. The V end lost 5 bases, the J end lost 3 bases, and 7 bases lay between the germline ends. Germline V gives CDR1 SGHAT, CDR2 FQNNGV.

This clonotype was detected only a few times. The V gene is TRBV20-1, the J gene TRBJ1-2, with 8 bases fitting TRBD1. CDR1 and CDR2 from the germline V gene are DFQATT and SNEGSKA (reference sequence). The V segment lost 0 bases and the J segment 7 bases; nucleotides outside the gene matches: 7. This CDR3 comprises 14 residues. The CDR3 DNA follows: TGCAGTGCTAGAGATACACAGGGGGTGAGTGGCTACACCTTC. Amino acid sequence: CSARDTQGVSGYTF.

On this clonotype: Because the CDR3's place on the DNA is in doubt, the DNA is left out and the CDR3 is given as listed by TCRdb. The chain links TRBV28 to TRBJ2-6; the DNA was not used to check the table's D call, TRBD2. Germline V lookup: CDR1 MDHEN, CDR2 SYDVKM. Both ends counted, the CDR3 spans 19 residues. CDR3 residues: CASSISYEQYFGPANVLTF.

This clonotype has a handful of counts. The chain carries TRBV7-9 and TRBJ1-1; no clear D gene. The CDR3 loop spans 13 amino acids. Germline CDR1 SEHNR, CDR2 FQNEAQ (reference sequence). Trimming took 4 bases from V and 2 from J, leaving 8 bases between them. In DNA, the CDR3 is TGTGCCAGCAGCTCCGGTAGAAACACTGAAGCTTTCTTT. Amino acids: CASSSGRNTEAFF.

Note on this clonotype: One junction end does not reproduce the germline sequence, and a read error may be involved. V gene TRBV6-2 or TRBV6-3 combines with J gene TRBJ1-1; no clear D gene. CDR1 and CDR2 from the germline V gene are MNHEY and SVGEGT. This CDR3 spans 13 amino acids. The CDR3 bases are TGTGCCAGCAGCTACTTATTTCTAACTGAAGCTTTCTTT. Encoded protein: CASSYLFLTEAFF.

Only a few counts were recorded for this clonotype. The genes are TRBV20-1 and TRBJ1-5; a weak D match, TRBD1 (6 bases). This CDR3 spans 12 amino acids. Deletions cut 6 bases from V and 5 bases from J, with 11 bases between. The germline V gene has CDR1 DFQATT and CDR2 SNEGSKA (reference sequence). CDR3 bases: TGCAGTGCCCTGGGACAACATCAGCCCCAGCATTTT. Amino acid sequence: CSALGQHQPQHF.

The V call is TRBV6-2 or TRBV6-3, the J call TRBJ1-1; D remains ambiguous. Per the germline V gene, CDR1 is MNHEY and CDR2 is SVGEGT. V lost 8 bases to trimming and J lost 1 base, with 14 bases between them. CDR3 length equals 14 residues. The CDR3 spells CASGKSRENTEAFF. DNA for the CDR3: TGTGCCAGCGGAAAAAGTAGAGAGAACACTGAAGCTTTCTTT.

DNA of the CDR3: TGTGCCAGCAGTAGATCACCAGGGGCCTACGAGCAGTACTTC. This gives the protein CASSRSPGAYEQYF. The chain is built from TRBV7-8 and TRBJ2-7; D possibly corresponds to TRBD1 (6 bases). The V end lost 6 bases, the J end lost 2 bases, and 14 bases lay between the germline ends. Germline CDR1 reads SGHVS; CDR2 reads FQNEAQ. The CDR3 covers 14 residues.

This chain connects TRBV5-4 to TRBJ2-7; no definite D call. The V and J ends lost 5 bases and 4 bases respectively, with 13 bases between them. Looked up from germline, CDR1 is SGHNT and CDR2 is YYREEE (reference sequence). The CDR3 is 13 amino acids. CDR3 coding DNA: TGTGCCAGCAGTCCTCGGTCGGGTTACGAGCAGTACTTC. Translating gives CASSPRSGYEQYF.

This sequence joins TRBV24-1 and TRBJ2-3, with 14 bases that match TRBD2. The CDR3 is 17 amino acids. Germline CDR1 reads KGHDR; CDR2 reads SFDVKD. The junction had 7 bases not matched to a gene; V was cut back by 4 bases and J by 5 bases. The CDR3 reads CATSDSATSGRGDTQYF. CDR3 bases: TGTGCCACCAGTGACTCGGCGACTAGCGGGAGGGGAGATACGCAGTATTTT.

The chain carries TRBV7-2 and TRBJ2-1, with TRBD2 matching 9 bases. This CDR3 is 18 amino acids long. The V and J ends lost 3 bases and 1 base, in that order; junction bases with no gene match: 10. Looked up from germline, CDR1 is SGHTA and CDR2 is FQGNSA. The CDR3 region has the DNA TGTGCCAGCAGCTTGTCTCTGCGGGGGGGCCGGTCCTACAATGAGCAGTTCTTC. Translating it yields CASSLSLRGGRSYNEQFF.

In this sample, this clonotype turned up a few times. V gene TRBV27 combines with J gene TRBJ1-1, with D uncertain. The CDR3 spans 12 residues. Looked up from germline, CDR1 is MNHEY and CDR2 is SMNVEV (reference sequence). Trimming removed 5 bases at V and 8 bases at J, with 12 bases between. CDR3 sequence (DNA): TGTGCCAGCAGTGCCCTTGGCGGGGAAGCTTTCTTT. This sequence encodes CASSALGGEAFF.

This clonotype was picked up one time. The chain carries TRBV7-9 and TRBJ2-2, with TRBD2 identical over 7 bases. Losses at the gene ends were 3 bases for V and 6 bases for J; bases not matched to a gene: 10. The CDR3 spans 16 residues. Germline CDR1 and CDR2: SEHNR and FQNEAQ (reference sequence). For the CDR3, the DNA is TGTGCCAGCAGCTTCCCCGGGGGGATGAAGGCCGGGGAGCTGTTTTTT. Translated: CASSFPGGMKAGELFF.

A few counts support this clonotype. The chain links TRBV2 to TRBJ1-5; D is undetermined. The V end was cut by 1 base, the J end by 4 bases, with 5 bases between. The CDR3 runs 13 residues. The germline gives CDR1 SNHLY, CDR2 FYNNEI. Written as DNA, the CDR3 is TGTGCCAGCAGTGAAGGGTGGAATCAGCCCCAGCATTTT. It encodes CASSEGWNQPQHF.

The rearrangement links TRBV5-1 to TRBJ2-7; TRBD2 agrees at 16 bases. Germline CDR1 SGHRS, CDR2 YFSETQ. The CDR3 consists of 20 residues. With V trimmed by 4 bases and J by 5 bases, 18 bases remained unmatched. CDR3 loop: CASSHGTGGTSGRAPHEQYF. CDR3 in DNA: TGCGCCAGCAGCCACGGGACAGGGGGGACTAGCGGGAGGGCCCCTCACGAGCAGTACTTC.

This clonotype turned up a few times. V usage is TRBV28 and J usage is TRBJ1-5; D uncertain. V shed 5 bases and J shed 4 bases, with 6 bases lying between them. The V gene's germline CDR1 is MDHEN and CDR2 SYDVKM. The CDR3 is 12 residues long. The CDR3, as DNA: TGTGCCAGCAGTCCCGCTAATCAGCCCCAGCATTTT. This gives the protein CASSPANQPQHF.

The chain's CDR3 is CAISPGQSTGELFF. The CDR3, as DNA: TGTGCCATCAGCCCCGGACAGTCCACCGGGGAGCTGTTTTTT. The rearrangement uses TRBV10-3 and TRBJ2-2; a weak D match, TRBD1 (6 bases). V lost 6 bases and J lost 4, with 12 bases in between. CDR1 and CDR2 from the germline V gene are ENHRY and SYGVKD. This CDR3 has 14 amino acids.

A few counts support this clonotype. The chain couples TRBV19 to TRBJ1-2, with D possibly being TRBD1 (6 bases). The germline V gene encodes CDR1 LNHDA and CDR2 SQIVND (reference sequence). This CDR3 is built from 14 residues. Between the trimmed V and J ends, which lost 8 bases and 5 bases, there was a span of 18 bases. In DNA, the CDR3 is TGTGCCAGTTCCCTCCCAGGGGCGCGGTATGGCTACACCTTC. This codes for CASSLPGARYGYTF. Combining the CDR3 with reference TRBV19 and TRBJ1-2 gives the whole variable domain DGGITQSPKYLFRKEGQNVTLSCEQNLNHDAMYWYRQDPGQGLRLIYYSQIVNDFQKGDIAEGYSVSREKKESFPLTVTSAQKNPTAFYLCASSLPGARYGYTFGSGTRLTVV.

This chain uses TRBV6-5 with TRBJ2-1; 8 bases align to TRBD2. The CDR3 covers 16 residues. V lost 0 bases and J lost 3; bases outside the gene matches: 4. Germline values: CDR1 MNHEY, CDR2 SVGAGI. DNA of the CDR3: TGTGCCAGCAGTTACTCGCCGGGGGGGTACTACAATGAGCAGTTCTTC. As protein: CASSYSPGGYYNEQFF.

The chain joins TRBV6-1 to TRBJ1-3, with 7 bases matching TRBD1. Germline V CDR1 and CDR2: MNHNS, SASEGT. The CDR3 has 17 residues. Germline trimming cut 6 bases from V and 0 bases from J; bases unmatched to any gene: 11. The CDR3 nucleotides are TGTGCCAGCAGCCGAAGACAGGGCCCCTACTCTGGAAACACCATATATTTT. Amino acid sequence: CASSRRQGPYSGNTIYF.

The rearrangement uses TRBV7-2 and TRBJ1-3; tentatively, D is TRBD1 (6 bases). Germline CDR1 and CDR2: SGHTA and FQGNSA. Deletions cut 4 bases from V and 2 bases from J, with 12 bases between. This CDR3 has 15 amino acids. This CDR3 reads CASSSTGQAGNTIYF. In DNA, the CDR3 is TGTGCCAGCAGCTCAACAGGGCAGGCTGGAAACACCATATATTTT.

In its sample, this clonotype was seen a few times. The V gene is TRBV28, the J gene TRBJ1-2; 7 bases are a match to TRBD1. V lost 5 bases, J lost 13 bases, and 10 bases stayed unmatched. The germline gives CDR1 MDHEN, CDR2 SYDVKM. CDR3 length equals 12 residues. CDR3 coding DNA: TGTGCCAGCAGTACTCCTAGGCAGGGGGGCACCTTC. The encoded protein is CASSTPRQGGTF.